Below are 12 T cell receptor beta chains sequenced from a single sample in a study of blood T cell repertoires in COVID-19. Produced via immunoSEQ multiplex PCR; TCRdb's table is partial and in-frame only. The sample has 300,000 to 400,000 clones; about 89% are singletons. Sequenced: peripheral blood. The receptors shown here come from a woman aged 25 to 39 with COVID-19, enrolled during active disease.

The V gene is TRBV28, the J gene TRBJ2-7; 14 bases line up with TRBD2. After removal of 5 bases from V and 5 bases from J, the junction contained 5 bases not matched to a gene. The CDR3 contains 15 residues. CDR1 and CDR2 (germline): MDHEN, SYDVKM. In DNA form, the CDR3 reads TGTGCCAGCAGTGCCCCGGGACTAGCGGGGGACGAGCAGTACTTC. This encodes CASSAPGLAGDEQYF.

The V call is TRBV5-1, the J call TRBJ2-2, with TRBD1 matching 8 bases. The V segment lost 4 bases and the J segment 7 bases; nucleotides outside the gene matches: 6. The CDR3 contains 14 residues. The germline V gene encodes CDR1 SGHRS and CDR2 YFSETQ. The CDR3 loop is CASSHDRGFGELFF. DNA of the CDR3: TGCGCCAGCAGCCACGACAGGGGTTTCGGGGAGCTGTTTTTT.

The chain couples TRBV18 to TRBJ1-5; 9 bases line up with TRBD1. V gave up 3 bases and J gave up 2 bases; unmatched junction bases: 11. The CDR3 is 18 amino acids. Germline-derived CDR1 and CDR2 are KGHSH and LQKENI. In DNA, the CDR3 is TGTGCCAGCTCACCCGGCCGGGACAGGGCCATCGGCAATCAGCCCCAGCATTTT. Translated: CASSPGRDRAIGNQPQHF.

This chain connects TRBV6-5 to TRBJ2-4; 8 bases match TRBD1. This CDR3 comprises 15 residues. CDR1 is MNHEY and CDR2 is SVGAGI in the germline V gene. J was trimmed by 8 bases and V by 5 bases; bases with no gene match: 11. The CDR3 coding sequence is TGTGCCAGCAGTAGTCCCGGGACAGGTCGGGACATTCAGTACTTC. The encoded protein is CASSSPGTGRDIQYF.

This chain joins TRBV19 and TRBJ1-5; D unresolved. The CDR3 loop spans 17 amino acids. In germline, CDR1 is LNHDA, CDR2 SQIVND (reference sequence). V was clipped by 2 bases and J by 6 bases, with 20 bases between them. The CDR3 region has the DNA TGTGCCAGTAGTATAATACTGGGGAGAATCCGTAGTCAGCCCCAGCATTTT. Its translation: CASSIILGRIRSQPQHF.

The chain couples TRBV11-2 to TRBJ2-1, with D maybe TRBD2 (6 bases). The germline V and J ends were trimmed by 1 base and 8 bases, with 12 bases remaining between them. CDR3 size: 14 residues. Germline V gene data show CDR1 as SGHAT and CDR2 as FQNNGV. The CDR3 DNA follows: TGTGCCAGCAGCTTAGGGCCCGGAGGGGATGAGCAGTTCTTC. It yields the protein CASSLGPGGDEQFF.

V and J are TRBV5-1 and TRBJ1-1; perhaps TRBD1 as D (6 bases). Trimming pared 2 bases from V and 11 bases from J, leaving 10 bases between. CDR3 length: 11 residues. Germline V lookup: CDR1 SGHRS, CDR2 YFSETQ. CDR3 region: CASSLQGRAFF. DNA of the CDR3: TGCGCCAGCAGCTTACAGGGTCGCGCTTTCTTT. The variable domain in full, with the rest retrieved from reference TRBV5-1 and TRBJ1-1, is KAGVTQTPRYLIKTRGQQVTLSCSPISGHRSVSWYQQTPGQGLQFLFEYFSETQRNKGNFPGRFSGRQFSNSRSEMNVSTLELGDSALYLCASSLQGRAFFGQGTRLTVV.

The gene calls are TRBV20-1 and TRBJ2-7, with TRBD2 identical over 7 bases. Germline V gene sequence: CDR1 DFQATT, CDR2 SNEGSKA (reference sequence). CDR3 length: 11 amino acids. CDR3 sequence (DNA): TGCAGGGCGGGAGCAGGCTACGAGCAGTACGTC. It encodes CRAGAGYEQYV.

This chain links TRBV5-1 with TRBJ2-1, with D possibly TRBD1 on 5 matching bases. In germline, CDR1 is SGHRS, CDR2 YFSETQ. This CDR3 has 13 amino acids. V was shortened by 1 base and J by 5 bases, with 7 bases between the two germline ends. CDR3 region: CASSLTTDNEQFF. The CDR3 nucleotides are TGCGCCAGCAGCTTGACGACAGACAATGAGCAGTTCTTC.

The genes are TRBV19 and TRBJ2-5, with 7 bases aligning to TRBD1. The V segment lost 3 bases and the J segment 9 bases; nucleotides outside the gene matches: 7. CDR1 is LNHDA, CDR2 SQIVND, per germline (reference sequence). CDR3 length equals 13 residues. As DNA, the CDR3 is TGTGCCAGTAGTATCGAGACAGGGAGCGCCCAGTACTTC. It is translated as CASSIETGSAQYF. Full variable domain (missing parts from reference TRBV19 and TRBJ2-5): DGGITQSPKYLFRKEGQNVTLSCEQNLNHDAMYWYRQDPGQGLRLIYYSQIVNDFQKGDIAEGYSVSREKKESFPLTVTSAQKNPTAFYLCASSIETGSAQYFGPGTRLLVL.

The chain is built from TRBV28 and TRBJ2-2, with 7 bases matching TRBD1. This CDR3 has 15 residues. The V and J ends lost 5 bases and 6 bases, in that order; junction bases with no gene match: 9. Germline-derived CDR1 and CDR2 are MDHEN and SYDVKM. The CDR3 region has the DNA TGTGCCAGCAGTCTCGACAGGGTGGGTGCCGGGGAGCTGTTTTTT. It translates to CASSLDRVGAGELFF.

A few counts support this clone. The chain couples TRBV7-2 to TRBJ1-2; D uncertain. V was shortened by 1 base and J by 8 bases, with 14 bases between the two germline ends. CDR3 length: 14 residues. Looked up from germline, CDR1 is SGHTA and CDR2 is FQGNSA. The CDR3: CASSLGPLAGGYTF. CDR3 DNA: TGTGCCAGCAGCTTAGGACCCCTCGCGGGAGGCTACACCTTC.